The sequence of this TCR beta chain was determined in a study of cytomegalovirus exposure and HLA in healthy donors. About the study: From roughly 180 million T cells, an earlier analysis saw roughly 120 million unique TCR beta sequences. Study-wide results and limits: Later work showed greater clonal expansion in HLA-associated TCR beta chains than in equally common others.

The PCR used 60 Vbeta and 13 Jbeta primers. Assay used: immunoSEQ multiplex PCR; TCRdb lists only in-frame clones, some missing. The repertoire holds 90,000 to 140,000 clones, with over 80% as singletons. The CDR3 is 15 amino acids. Germline V lookup: CDR1 MNHEY, CDR2 SVGAGI. J lost 7 bases, V lost 10 bases, and 11 bases had no gene match. This clone was recorded only once. The target antigen is unknown. This TCR came from a man aged 30 to 39 in good health and CMV-seropositive. Sequencing was carried out using PBMCs. This chain links TRBV6-5 with TRBJ1-6; 9 bases are a match to TRBD1. The CDR3 DNA reads TGTGCCACCGTCTCCCGGGACAGGGTGAATTCACCCCTCCACTTT. It encodes CATVSRDRVNSPLHF.